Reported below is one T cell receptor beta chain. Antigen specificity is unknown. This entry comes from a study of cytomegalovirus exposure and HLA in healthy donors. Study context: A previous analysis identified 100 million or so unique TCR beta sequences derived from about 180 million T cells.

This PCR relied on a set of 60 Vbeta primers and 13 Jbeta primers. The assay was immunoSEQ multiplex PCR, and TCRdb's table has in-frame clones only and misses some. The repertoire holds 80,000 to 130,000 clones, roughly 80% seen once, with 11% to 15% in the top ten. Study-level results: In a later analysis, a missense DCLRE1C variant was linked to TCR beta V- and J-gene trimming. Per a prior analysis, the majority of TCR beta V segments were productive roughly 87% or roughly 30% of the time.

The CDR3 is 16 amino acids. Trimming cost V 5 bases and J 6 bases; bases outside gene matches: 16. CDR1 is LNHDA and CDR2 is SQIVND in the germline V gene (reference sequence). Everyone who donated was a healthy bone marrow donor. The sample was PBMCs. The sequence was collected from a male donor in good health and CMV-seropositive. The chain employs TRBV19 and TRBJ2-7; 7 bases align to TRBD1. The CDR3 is CASSRGGFNPTLEQYF. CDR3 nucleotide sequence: TGTGCCAGTAGTCGAGGGGGCTTCAATCCAACGCTCGAGCAGTACTTC.